Below are 30 T cell receptor beta chains sequenced from a single sample in a study of PD-1 blockade in classical Hodgkin lymphoma. Brentuximab vedotin exposure varied, and every patient relapsed after autologous stem cell transplantation. Sequencing was performed with immunoSEQ multiplex PCR; in TCRdb, only in-frame clones are kept and a portion is missing. The top ten clones hold around 15% of a sample with about 7,500 clones, under 90% of them seen once. Sequenced here: peripheral blood mononuclear cells (PBMCs), sampled at baseline. The receptors derive from a human donor with classical Hodgkin lymphoma.

This chain joins TRBV7-9 and TRBJ1-3, with D maybe TRBD1 (6 bases). V dropped 3 bases and J dropped 2 bases, with 20 bases sitting between them. Germline V lookup: CDR1 SEHNR, CDR2 FQNEAQ (reference sequence). The length of the CDR3 is 18 residues. The CDR3 DNA reads as TGTGCCAGCAGCTTCTACGTGGCGTCTCGGGACACTGGAAACACCATATATTTT. This codes for CASSFYVASRDTGNTIYF.

This clone is a singleton in its sample. The rearrangement joins TRBV10-2 to TRBJ1-1, with 7 bases identical to TRBD1. This CDR3 contains 15 residues. The germline CDR1 and CDR2 sequences are WSHSY and SAAADI. Trimming cost V 6 bases and J 3 bases; bases outside gene matches: 10. CDR3 protein: CASRGTAVRDTEAFF. The CDR3 DNA is TGCGCCAGCAGGGGGACAGCTGTAAGGGACACTGAAGCTTTCTTT.

This clone was detected once. The chain carries TRBV27 and TRBJ2-3; 8 nucleotides match TRBD1. The CDR3 covers 14 residues. After removal of 7 bases from V and 1 base from J, the junction contained 4 bases not matched to a gene. Germline V gives CDR1 MNHEY, CDR2 SMNVEV (reference sequence). This CDR3 reads CASKTGQGTDTQYF. In DNA, the CDR3 is TGTGCCAGCAAGACGGGACAGGGCACAGATACGCAGTATTTT.

Judged by abundance, this clone is large. This chain connects TRBV4-1 to TRBJ1-5; D is undetermined. The germline V gene encodes CDR1 MGHRA and CDR2 YSYEKL. V was cut by 0 bases and J by 3 bases, with 18 bases left in between. The CDR3 consists of 18 residues. This CDR3 is CASSQEARVGWFNQPQHF. The CDR3 coding sequence is TGCGCCAGCAGCCAAGAAGCAAGGGTCGGGTGGTTCAATCAGCCCCAGCATTTT.

This CDR3 is CASSFEGQGTDGYTF. CDR3 DNA sequence: TGCGCCAGCAGCTTCGAAGGACAGGGAACGGATGGCTACACCTTC. The chain combines TRBV5-1 with TRBJ1-2; 8 bases fit TRBD1. Per the germline V gene, CDR1 is SGHRS and CDR2 is YFSETQ. V dropped 2 bases and J dropped 6; count of bases not matched to a gene: 9. The CDR3 is made up of 15 amino acids.

The chain combines TRBV2 with TRBJ2-7, with TRBD1 as a possible D gene (7 bases). The germline gives CDR1 SNHLY, CDR2 FYNNEI. The CDR3 totals 15 residues. V dropped 6 bases and J dropped 0 bases, with 15 bases sitting between them. The CDR3 nucleotides are TGTGCCAGCAGGGAGGGGACAGCTATCTCCTACGAGCAGTACTTC. Amino acids: CASREGTAISYEQYF.

The chain combines TRBV29-1 with TRBJ2-7; maybe TRBD1 (6 bases). Germline V CDR1 and CDR2: SQVTM, ANQGSEA. The CDR3 is 17 amino acids. Trimming removed 7 bases from V and 4 bases from J, with 29 bases in between. The CDR3 region has the DNA TGCAGCGCAGTAGGAGGACAGTATTCGGATAAAGTGTACGAGCAGTACTTC. Protein: CSAVGGQYSDKVYEQYF.

The chain recombines TRBV19 with TRBJ2-3; D gene uncertain. This CDR3 spans 11 amino acids. Germline values: CDR1 LNHDA, CDR2 SQIVND (reference sequence). Trimming shortened V by 9 bases and J by 2 bases, and 6 bases separated the two germline ends. The CDR3 loop reads CASHLTDTQYF. The CDR3, as DNA: TGTGCCAGCCACCTCACAGATACGCAGTATTTT.

This chain uses TRBV11-2 with TRBJ2-5, with D hard to call. The germline gives CDR1 SGHAT, CDR2 FQNNGV. The ends were cut back, 5 bases at V and 3 bases at J, with 13 bases in the middle. CDR3 length: 14 amino acids. The CDR3 here is CASSPFTVKETQYF. Here the CDR3 DNA reads TGTGCCAGCAGCCCATTTACGGTTAAAGAGACCCAGTACTTC. The complete variable domain, with remaining parts taken from reference TRBV11-2 and TRBJ2-5, reads EAGVAQSPRYKIIEKRQSVAFWCNPISGHATLYWYQQILGQGPKLLIQFQNNGVVDDSQLPKDRFSAERLKGVDSTLKIQPAKLEDSAVYLCASSPFTVKETQYFGPGTRLLVL.

This clone was seen a single time. The rearrangement joins TRBV29-1 to TRBJ1-2; the match to TRBD1 covers 7 bases. V shed 6 bases, J shed 5 bases, and the junction held 9 bases outside the gene matches. Germline lookup yields CDR1 SQVTM and CDR2 ANQGSEA. This CDR3 has 13 amino acids. The chain's CDR3 is CSVTTGQIYGYTF. In DNA form, the CDR3 reads TGCAGCGTAACAACGGGACAGATATATGGCTACACCTTC.

The CDR3 is CAISESFRTSGRYEQYF. In DNA, the CDR3 is TGTGCCATCAGTGAGTCTTTCCGGACTAGCGGGAGGTACGAGCAGTACTTC. This chain uses TRBV10-3 with TRBJ2-7, with 14 bases matching TRBD2. Germline CDR1 ENHRY, CDR2 SYGVKD. The CDR3 is 17 residues long. V was pared by 0 bases and J by 4 bases, with 5 bases of the junction left unmatched.

The chain links TRBV4-1 to TRBJ1-5, with a tentative D call TRBD1 (6 bases). Germline V CDR1 and CDR2: MGHRA, YSYEKL. V was clipped by 3 bases and J by 4 bases, with 16 bases between them. This CDR3 is built from 16 residues. In nucleotides, the CDR3 is TGCGCCAGCAGCCACCTTGGACAAGGGACAAATCAGCCCCAGCATTTT. Protein sequence: CASSHLGQGTNQPQHF.

The rearrangement links TRBV19 to TRBJ2-4, with a tentative D call TRBD2 (6 bases). Germline V gene data show CDR1 as LNHDA and CDR2 as SQIVND (reference sequence). V lost 4 bases, J lost 0 bases, and 13 bases lay in between. CDR3 length equals 16 residues. The CDR3 bases are TGTGCCAGTAGTAGGGGGGAGCCGGTAGCCAAAAACATTCAGTACTTC. Amino acids: CASSRGEPVAKNIQYF.

V and J are TRBV28 and TRBJ1-2; possible D gene TRBD1, 5 bases. CDR1 and CDR2 from the germline V gene are MDHEN and SYDVKM. The CDR3 is 13 residues long. V was shortened by 11 bases and J by 0 bases, with 13 bases between the two germline ends. The CDR3 spells CALRDGSNYGYTF. As DNA, the CDR3 is TGTGCCCTTAGGGACGGCTCTAACTATGGCTACACCTTC.

This chain connects TRBV7-8 to TRBJ1-5, with D perhaps matching TRBD1 (5 bases). This CDR3 region has 14 residues. Germline V gene lookup returns CDR1 SGHVS and CDR2 FQNEAQ. Trimming took 3 bases from V and 1 from J, leaving 7 bases between them. As DNA, the CDR3 is TGTGCCAGCAGCTTCGACAGCAGCAATCAGCCCCAGCATTTT. The encoded protein is CASSFDSSNQPQHF.

This chain connects TRBV27 to TRBJ2-5; TRBD1 is a possible D gene (5 bases). The CDR3 has 14 residues. Germline CDR1 and CDR2: MNHEY and SMNVEV (reference sequence). Trimming left V 5 bases short and J 1 base short, with 11 bases between. The CDR3 sequence: CASSHQGTQETQYF. Here the CDR3 DNA reads TGTGCCAGCAGTCACCAGGGTACCCAAGAGACCCAGTACTTC.

V usage is TRBV19 and J usage is TRBJ1-5; the match to TRBD1 covers 7 bases. With 10 bases clipped from V and 1 base from J, the junction kept 4 bases outside the gene matches. CDR3 length: 13 amino acids. Germline loops: CDR1 LNHDA, CDR2 SQIVND (reference sequence). The CDR3 DNA reads TGTGCCACTAAGGACAGGAGCAATCAGCCCCAGCATTTT. It yields the protein CATKDRSNQPQHF.

The chain links TRBV7-3 to TRBJ1-2; D gene ambiguous. V dropped 0 bases and J dropped 6 bases, with 8 bases sitting between them. The CDR3 is 13 residues long. Germline-derived CDR1 and CDR2 are SGHTA and FQGTGA. Here the CDR3 DNA reads TGTGCCAGCAGCTTAACGGGGAGGGATGGCTACACCTTC. Translated: CASSLTGRDGYTF.

The V gene is TRBV30, the J gene TRBJ1-1, with 7 bases that match TRBD1. From germline, CDR1 is GTSNPN and CDR2 SVGIG (reference sequence). This CDR3 region has 11 residues. The V segment lost 8 bases and the J segment 3 bases; nucleotides outside the gene matches: 3. CDR3 in amino acids: CAIQGDTEAFF. CDR3 coding DNA: TGTGCCATCCAGGGGGACACTGAAGCTTTCTTT.

The chain has TRBV5-1 and TRBJ2-7; 14 bases fit TRBD2. Germline CDR1 and CDR2: SGHRS and YFSETQ. V lost 4 bases and J lost 5; bases outside the gene matches: 8. The CDR3 has 16 amino acids. CDR3 DNA sequence: TGCGCCAGCAGCACAAAATGGGGACTAGCGGGAGACGAGCAGTACTTC. Translating it yields CASSTKWGLAGDEQYF.

This chain connects TRBV19 to TRBJ2-7, with 7 bases identical to TRBD1. The V and J ends lost 5 bases and 6 bases, in that order; junction bases with no gene match: 13. The germline gives CDR1 LNHDA, CDR2 SQIVND (reference sequence). This CDR3 is built from 15 residues. The CDR3 sequence: CASSPPPTGLSEQYF. In DNA form, the CDR3 reads TGTGCCAGTAGTCCTCCCCCGACAGGGCTGAGCGAGCAGTACTTC.

The chain links TRBV5-1 to TRBJ2-2; 8 nucleotides match TRBD2. CDR1 is SGHRS, CDR2 YFSETQ, per germline. The ends lost 4 bases at V and 5 bases at J; junction bases unmatched: 7. CDR3 length: 15 amino acids. CDR3 DNA sequence: TGCGCCAGCAGCCCGGGACTAGTGAGGACCGGGGAGCTGTTTTTT. Amino acid sequence: CASSPGLVRTGELFF.

DNA of the CDR3: TGTGCCAGCAGCTTAGTAAGGTTCCCGATGGCCGGGGAGCTGTTTTTT. Encoded protein: CASSLVRFPMAGELFF. The chain employs TRBV7-2 and TRBJ2-2; D unclear. The V gene lost 1 base and the J gene lost 6 bases, with 15 bases spanning the gap. The CDR3 is made up of 16 amino acids. The germline CDR1 and CDR2 sequences are SGHTA and FQGNSA.

The chain joins TRBV4-3 to TRBJ2-2; D gene unclear. Germline CDR1 LGHNA, CDR2 YSLEER. The CDR3 runs 15 residues. Trimming removed 4 bases from V and 4 bases from J, with 13 bases in between. This CDR3 is CASSPGRTGTGELFF. Written as DNA, the CDR3 is TGCGCCAGCAGCCCCGGGCGCACGGGCACCGGGGAGCTGTTTTTT.

Worth noting for this clone: The junction differs from germline at one of its ends, possibly a read error. This chain uses TRBV19 with TRBJ2-1; 8 bases are shared with TRBD2. The length of the CDR3 is 13 residues. From germline, CDR1 is LNHDA and CDR2 SQIVND (reference sequence). CDR3 in amino acids: CASSGLAYDEQFF. The CDR3 coding sequence is TGTGCCAGTTCTGGACTAGCCTACGATGAGCAGTTCTTC.

This chain uses TRBV4-1 with TRBJ1-1; D might be TRBD1 (6 bases). V was pared by 0 bases and J by 2 bases, with 10 bases between. The CDR3 is 15 residues long. Germline loops: CDR1 MGHRA, CDR2 YSYEKL. This chain's CDR3 is CASSQEDRLNTEAFF. The CDR3 DNA reads TGCGCCAGCAGCCAAGAGGACAGACTTAACACTGAAGCTTTCTTT.

The J gene is TRBJ2-3, the V gene TRBV18; 11 nucleotides align to TRBD2. V was clipped by 0 bases and J by 1 base; unmatched bases: 0. CDR1 and CDR2 (germline): KGHSH, LQKENI. The CDR3 has 16 amino acids. DNA of the CDR3: TGTGCCAGCTCACCACCGGGACTAGCGGGCACAGATACGCAGTATTTT. Protein sequence: CASSPPGLAGTDTQYF. Using reference TRBV18 and TRBJ2-3 for the parts outside the CDR3, the full variable domain is NAGVMQNPRHLVRRRGQEARLRCSPMKGHSHVYWYRQLPEEGLKFMVYLQKENIIDESGMPKERFSAEFPKEGPSILRIQQVVRGDSAAYFCASSPPGLAGTDTQYFGPGTRLTVL.

J is TRBJ2-5 and V is TRBV7-3, with D tentatively TRBD2 (5 bases). This CDR3 has 15 amino acids. Trimming pared 5 bases from V and 5 bases from J, leaving 18 bases between. Germline CDR1 SGHTA, CDR2 FQGTGA. CDR3 residues: CASSQTGIPPETQYF. The DNA for the CDR3 is TGTGCCAGCAGCCAAACCGGGATTCCACCGGAGACCCAGTACTTC.

In its sample, this clone was seen once. The chain joins TRBV9 to TRBJ1-6, with D hard to call. Per the germline V gene, CDR1 is SGDLS and CDR2 is YYNGEE. CDR3 size: 15 residues. V was pared by 6 bases and J by 0 bases, with 10 bases between. Written as DNA, the CDR3 is TGTGCCAGCACCTTCAGCAGCTCCTATAATTCACCCCTCCACTTT. Translated, it gives CASTFSSSYNSPLHF.

The chain is built from TRBV6-1 and TRBJ1-3, with D possibly matching TRBD1 (5 bases). Trimming cost V 4 bases and J 0 bases, with 13 bases left between them. Germline V gives CDR1 MNHNS, CDR2 SASEGT. The CDR3 is made up of 16 amino acids. The CDR3 DNA reads TGTGCCAGCAGTGGAATAACAGGAGACTCTGGAAACACCATATATTTT. It encodes CASSGITGDSGNTIYF.